The 10 T cell receptor beta chains reported below all come from one sample, sequenced in a study of CD8+ T cells in alopecia areata (dated 2018 in TCRdb). The time point label corresponds to: around 22 weeks on oral tofacitinib. According to the study, the label for this sample's treatment or condition signals: oral pan-JAK inhibitor, 5-10 mg twice daily. The receptor library was made with the immunoSEQ multiplex PCR assay. RNA was extracted from all samples and reverse transcribed into cDNA, which served as template for TCR sequencing. TCRdb obtained this table from immuneACCESS and retained in-frame rearrangements with V and J assigned. These tables miss some clones; where compared with another copy, unresolved V genes account for less than half of the shortfall, and the remainder is unexplained. For this sample there are 150,000 to 200,000 clones; 60% appear just once. The ten largest clonotypes hold 1% of the sample.

The material was CD4+ T cells sorted from blood, obtained at week 24, from a patient treated with tofacitinib. The receptor source for this set is a human donor with alopecia areata.

The rearrangement links TRBV9 to TRBJ1-5; D is possibly TRBD1 (6 bases). V lost 3 bases and J 4 bases, leaving 8 bases between the germline ends. This CDR3 comprises 13 residues. Germline loops: CDR1 SGDLS, CDR2 YYNGEE. The CDR3 loop reads CASSATGNQPQHF. The CDR3 DNA reads as TGTGCCAGCAGCGCGACAGGAAATCAGCCCCAGCATTTT.

This clone occurred a few times. V is TRBV28 and J is TRBJ2-7; D may be TRBD2 (5 bases). This CDR3 comprises 10 residues. From germline, CDR1 is MDHEN and CDR2 SYDVKM. V was shortened by 5 bases and J by 7 bases, with 6 bases between the two germline ends. The chain's CDR3 is CASSTREQYF. CDR3 in DNA: TGTGCCAGCAGTACTAGGGAGCAGTACTTC. Together with reference TRBV28 and TRBJ2-7, the CDR3 gives the full variable domain: DVKVTQSSRYLVKRTGEKVFLECVQDMDHENMFWYRQDPGLGLRLIYFSYDVKMKEKGDIPEGYSVSREKKERFSLILESASTNQTSMYLCASSTREQYFGPGTRLTVT.

This clone was seen only a few times. This chain uses TRBV5-1 with TRBJ2-1; D might be TRBD2 (6 bases). The CDR3 has 13 residues. The germline gives CDR1 SGHRS, CDR2 YFSETQ. Trimming shortened V by 2 bases and J by 6 bases, and 9 bases separated the two germline ends. The CDR3 spells CASSFGGPNEQFF. CDR3 nucleotides: TGCGCCAGCAGCTTCGGGGGACCCAATGAGCAGTTCTTC.

V usage is TRBV6-5 and J usage is TRBJ1-2, with D possibly TRBD1 on 6 matching bases. Trimming left V 0 bases short and J 4 bases short, with 15 bases between. The CDR3 covers 16 residues. Germline CDR1 reads MNHEY; CDR2 reads SVGAGI. CDR3 nucleotide sequence: TGTGCCAGCAGTTACTCTGCAGGGGTCTGGACCTATGGCTACACCTTC. Protein product: CASSYSAGVWTYGYTF.

A few counts support this clone. The rearrangement uses TRBV10-3 and TRBJ1-4, with D possibly TRBD1 on 5 matching bases. The CDR3 contains 13 residues. Between the trimmed V and J ends, which lost 10 bases and 5 bases, there was a span of 14 bases. The germline V gene encodes CDR1 ENHRY and CDR2 SYGVKD. The CDR3 nucleotides read TGTGCCACCTCTGAGGGGAGAAATGAAAAACTGTTTTTT. Its translation is CATSEGRNEKLFF.

The chain employs TRBV18 and TRBJ2-5; the match to TRBD2 covers 9 bases. The ends lost 1 base at V and 4 bases at J; junction bases unmatched: 7. The CDR3 contains 16 residues. CDR1 and CDR2 from the germline V gene are KGHSH and LQKENI. The CDR3 protein is CASSPRAAGGGETQYF. CDR3 in DNA: TGTGCCAGCTCACCACGTGCAGCGGGGGGCGGAGAGACCCAGTACTTC.

This chain connects TRBV2 to TRBJ2-5; D call uncertain. This CDR3 comprises 10 residues. Per germline, CDR1 SNHLY and CDR2 FYNNEI. V was shortened by 6 bases and J by 2 bases, with 1 base between the two germline ends. This CDR3 is CASRQETQYF. DNA for the CDR3: TGTGCCAGCAGACAAGAGACCCAGTACTTC.

The chain couples TRBV10-3 to TRBJ1-1; 11 bases line up with TRBD1. The CDR3 loop spans 13 amino acids. The trim removed 6 bases at V and 5 bases at J, leaving 2 bases unmatched. The V gene's germline CDR1 is ENHRY and CDR2 SYGVKD. CDR3 amino acids: CAIRGTGGTEAFF. In DNA, the CDR3 is TGTGCCATCAGGGGGACAGGGGGAACTGAAGCTTTCTTT.

The CDR3 here is CSVEGWAGPSNEQFF. DNA of the CDR3: TGCAGCGTGGAGGGGTGGGCGGGCCCCTCCAATGAGCAGTTCTTC. The chain recombines TRBV29-1 with TRBJ2-1, with D maybe TRBD2 (6 bases). Germline V gene lookup returns CDR1 SQVTM and CDR2 ANQGSEA. The CDR3 has 15 residues. V was trimmed by 6 bases and J by 6 bases, leaving 21 bases between them.

The chain has TRBV29-1 and TRBJ1-1; no clear D. Trimming cost V 4 bases and J 1 base, with 13 bases left between them. Germline V gene lookup returns CDR1 SQVTM and CDR2 ANQGSEA. The CDR3 is made up of 14 amino acids. The CDR3 sequence is CSVALQEGNTEAFF. Written as DNA, the CDR3 is TGCAGCGTTGCCCTTCAAGAGGGGAACACTGAAGCTTTCTTT. Supplemented by reference TRBV29-1 and TRBJ1-1, the full variable domain reads SAVISQKPSRDICQRGTSLTIQCQVDSQVTMMFWYRQQPGQSLTLIATANQGSEATYESGFVIDKFPISRPNLTFSTLTVSNMSPEDSSIYLCSVALQEGNTEAFFGQGTRLTVV.